One and the same sample provided the 20 T cell receptor beta chains below, sequenced in a study of T cell repertoires in cytomegalovirus infection. TCRdb independently ran MiXCR on the reads; one entry per CDR3 protein. This table holds roughly 230,000 distinct CDR3 sequences, 15% to 20% found once. Sequencing was done on a sample of CD8+ T cells from PBMCs. These TCRs come from a human donor in good health (CMV status not recorded). Some clones in this sample may be carry-over from other donors' samples.

This clonotype was detected many times. V and J are TRBV12-3 or TRBV12-4 and TRBJ1-6, with D hard to call. This CDR3 region has 12 residues. Trimming stripped 6 bases from V and 9 bases from J, with 9 bases between. CDR3 sequence (DNA): TGTGCCAGCAGGGGTTATGCTTCACCCCTCCACTTT. This gives the protein CASRGYASPLHF.

The chain carries TRBV7-9 and TRBJ1-1, with unresolved D. Germline lookup yields CDR1 SEHNR and CDR2 FQNEAQ (reference sequence). The V and J ends lost 2 bases and 1 base respectively, with 8 bases between them. The CDR3 covers 14 residues. CDR3 coding DNA: TGTGCCAGCAGCTTATACAGTTCGAACACTGAAGCTTTCTTT. This gives the protein CASSLYSSNTEAFF.

This clonotype was seen more than once but under ten times. This chain links TRBV28 with TRBJ2-2; the match to TRBD1 covers 9 bases. The trim removed 3 bases at V and 6 bases at J, leaving 11 bases unmatched. CDR1 and CDR2 from the germline V gene are MDHEN and SYDVKM. The CDR3 is made up of 17 amino acids. The CDR3 here is CASSFSLHRGPPGELFF. The CDR3 DNA reads TGTGCCAGCAGTTTTTCCTTACACAGGGGGCCACCCGGGGAGCTGTTTTTT.

V and J are TRBV6-2 or TRBV6-3 and TRBJ2-7; D remains unclear. V shed 6 bases and J shed 4 bases, with 10 bases lying between them. Per germline, CDR1 MNHEY and CDR2 SVGEGT. This CDR3 is 12 amino acids long. The CDR3 loop is CASRYPSYEQYF. The CDR3 DNA reads TGTGCCAGCAGATATCCATCTTACGAGCAGTACTTC.

This clonotype appeared many times. V and J are TRBV20-1 and TRBJ2-7; 9 bases map to TRBD1. This CDR3 has 16 amino acids. Germline V gene lookup returns CDR1 DFQATT and CDR2 SNEGSKA (reference sequence). The trim removed 0 bases at V and 6 bases at J, leaving 12 bases unmatched. The CDR3 region is CSARDRGQGRLGEQYF. In DNA, the CDR3 is TGCAGTGCTAGAGATCGGGGACAGGGTAGGCTTGGCGAGCAGTACTTC.

This clonotype was picked up a small number of times. The chain links TRBV5-4 to TRBJ1-2; D not certain. The germline V gene encodes CDR1 SGHNT and CDR2 YYREEE (reference sequence). The CDR3 runs to 15 residues. The V and J ends lost 4 bases and 4 bases respectively, with 17 bases between them. The CDR3 region is CASSHPSGVSYGYTF. The CDR3 DNA reads TGTGCCAGCAGCCACCCATCTGGAGTGAGCTATGGCTACACCTTC.

The V call is TRBV5-1, the J call TRBJ2-7; 9 positions match TRBD1. Trimming removed 7 bases from V and 1 base from J; junction bases left unmatched: 6. CDR3 length: 14 amino acids. CDR1 SGHRS and CDR2 YFSETQ come from the germline V gene. The CDR3 protein is CASGTGTGSYEQYF. The CDR3 DNA reads TGCGCCAGCGGAACCGGGACAGGGTCCTACGAGCAGTACTTC.

This clonotype was counted at least ten times. The rearrangement joins TRBV7-2 to TRBJ2-3, with D perhaps assigned TRBD1 or TRBD2 (5 bases each). Deletions cut 1 base from V and 0 bases from J, with 11 bases between. This CDR3 has 16 residues. Germline V gene data show CDR1 as SGHTA and CDR2 as FQGNSA. CDR3 in DNA: TGTGCCAGCAGCTTAGAGGGACGTACCAGCACAGATACGCAGTATTTT. It yields the protein CASSLEGRTSTDTQYF.

Only a few counts were recorded for this clonotype. The chain couples TRBV7-9 to TRBJ1-3, with D unresolved. The germline V and J ends were trimmed by 5 bases and 1 base, with 9 bases remaining between them. This CDR3 is built from 14 residues. Germline V gives CDR1 SEHNR, CDR2 FQNEAQ (reference sequence). Here the CDR3 DNA reads TGTGCCAGCAGCCAAGTAGTTTCTGGAAACACCATATATTTT. This codes for CASSQVVSGNTIYF.

CDR3 coding DNA: TGTGCCAGCAGCCAAGGGGCTTGGAACACTGAAGCTTTCTTT. It specifies CASSQGAWNTEAFF. This chain links TRBV3-1 with TRBJ1-1; D not resolved. The germline V gene encodes CDR1 LGHDT and CDR2 YNNKEL (reference sequence). V was trimmed by 1 base and J by 1 base, leaving 7 bases between them. The CDR3 loop spans 14 amino acids.

J is TRBJ1-5 and V is TRBV5-6; no clear D gene. The CDR3 is 15 residues long. Germline CDR1 and CDR2: SGHDT and YYEEEE. V was trimmed by 4 bases and J by 3 bases, leaving 14 bases between them. The CDR3 sequence: CASSQLTVSNQPQHF. CDR3 bases: TGTGCCAGCAGCCAGTTGACCGTTTCCAATCAGCCCCAGCATTTT. The full variable domain, with the rest looked up from reference TRBV5-6 and TRBJ1-5, is DAGVTQSPTHLIKTRGQQVTLRCSPKSGHDTVSWYQQALGQGPQFIFQYYEEEERQRGNFPDRFSGHQFPNYSSELNVNALLLGDSALYLCASSQLTVSNQPQHFGDGTRLSIL.

About this clonotype: This sequence may be a read error, since a much larger clone differs from it by one base. This chain uses TRBV7-6 with TRBJ1-4; D ambiguous. Germline values: CDR1 SGHVS, CDR2 FNYEAQ. This CDR3 is 14 amino acids long. The CDR3 nucleotides are TGTGTCGCTACAGAGTTCACAACTAATGAAAAACTGTTTTTT. Translating it yields CVATEFTTNEKLFF.

This clonotype was counted ten times or more. This rearrangement joins TRBV27 to TRBJ2-2; D ambiguous. CDR3 size: 14 residues. V lost 3 bases to trimming and J lost 1 base, with 6 bases between them. Germline assignment: CDR1 MNHEY and CDR2 SMNVEV (reference sequence). The CDR3 DNA reads TGTGCCAGCAGTTTTGTCTGGAACACCGGGGAGCTGTTTTTT. Translated, it gives CASSFVWNTGELFF.

This clonotype was seen only a few times. The chain is built from TRBV11-2 and TRBJ2-3, with TRBD1 identical over 11 bases. J gave up 5 bases and V 0 bases, and 7 bases lay outside the gene matches. The CDR3 loop spans 17 amino acids. The germline V gene encodes CDR1 SGHAT and CDR2 FQNNGV. CDR3 amino acids: CASSLDRDRGLKDTQYF. For the CDR3, the DNA is TGTGCCAGCAGCTTAGACCGGGACAGGGGGTTGAAAGATACGCAGTATTTT.

The chain joins TRBV4-2 to TRBJ1-6, with no clear D. The germline V and J ends were trimmed by 0 bases and 6 bases, with 12 bases remaining between them. This CDR3 has 16 residues. Per germline, CDR1 LGHNA and CDR2 YNFKEQ. CDR3 amino acids: CASSQDEGSSNSPLHF. CDR3 in DNA: TGTGCCAGCAGCCAAGACGAGGGCAGTTCTAATTCACCCCTCCACTTT.

The chain recombines TRBV12-3 or TRBV12-4 with TRBJ2-5, with D perhaps matching TRBD2 (5 bases). The V and J ends lost 6 bases and 5 bases respectively, with 13 bases between them. The CDR3 has 13 residues. CDR3 protein: CASRGPEEETQYF. The CDR3 DNA reads as TGTGCCAGCAGAGGACCGGAGGAGGAGACCCAGTACTTC.

The rearrangement joins TRBV20-1 to TRBJ1-4; D unclear. V gave up 3 bases and J gave up 4 bases, with 9 bases separating them. The length of the CDR3 is 13 residues. Germline CDR1 is DFQATT and CDR2 is SNEGSKA (reference sequence). The CDR3, as DNA: TGCAGTGCTAGTAGATTCAGTAATGAAAAACTGTTTTTT. Its translation: CSASRFSNEKLFF.

Turning to this clonotype: Since a much larger clone is just one base distant, this may be a read error. This sequence joins TRBV11-2 and TRBJ2-2; TRBD2 is a possible D gene (7 bases). The germline V and J ends were trimmed by 2 bases and 2 bases, with 18 bases remaining between them. Germline lookup yields CDR1 SGHAT and CDR2 FQNNGV. The CDR3 is made up of 18 amino acids. Here the CDR3 reads CASSLIPSGGTNTGELFF. The CDR3 nucleotides are TGTGCCAGCAGCTTAATCCCGTCCGGGGGGACAAACACCGGGGAGCTGTTTTTT.

The chain recombines TRBV20-1 with TRBJ1-2; D call uncertain. V was shortened by 3 bases and J by 2 bases, with 7 bases between the two germline ends. The CDR3 consists of 12 residues. The germline V gene has CDR1 DFQATT and CDR2 SNEGSKA (reference sequence). The DNA for the CDR3 is TGCAGTGCTAGCAACGGGAACTATGGCTACACCTTC. It encodes CSASNGNYGYTF.

This clonotype was picked up a small number of times. This chain links TRBV2 with TRBJ2-2; 7 positions match TRBD1. Trimming took 7 bases from V and 3 from J; bases not matched to a gene: 8. The CDR3 extends over 15 amino acids. CDR1 and CDR2 (germline): SNHLY, FYNNEI. The CDR3 loop is CASNPTGSYTGELFF. In DNA form, the CDR3 reads TGTGCCAGCAACCCGACAGGGTCGTACACCGGGGAGCTGTTTTTT.